Below, one T cell receptor beta chain is given with its context. These data are taken from a study of blood T cell repertoires in COVID-19. CDR1 is SGHTA, CDR2 FQGNSA, per germline. With 0 bases clipped from V and 8 bases from J, the junction kept 7 bases outside the gene matches. This CDR3 spans 17 amino acids. This study enrolled people aged roughly 18 to 90 from around 26 US geographic areas. Methods used by the authors: Reference gene primer amplification in the assay estimated nucleated cell counts. TCRdb keeps only in-frame clones here, not all; method: immunoSEQ multiplex PCR. For V, J and clone size, that table is used; D and trimming come from the DNA. The sample has approximately 450,000 clones, 80% to 90% seen once.

The clonotype was recovered from a man between 25 and 39 years old who had recovered from COVID-19. The J gene is TRBJ2-1, the V gene TRBV7-2, with 13 bases identical to TRBD2. Sample: PBMCs or T cells enriched from blood (not recorded which). CDR3 region: CASSLAPRLAGGDEQFF. Here the CDR3 DNA reads TGTGCCAGCAGCTTAGCTCCTAGACTAGCGGGAGGCGATGAGCAGTTCTTC.